The 3 T cell receptor beta chains below come from one sample, sequenced in a study of CD8+ T cells in alopecia areata. cDNA prepared by RNA extraction and subsequent reverse transcription served as the template for sequencing. The data were produced by immunoSEQ multiplex PCR, yet TCRdb's version contains in-frame clones alone and is incomplete. Of hundreds of thousands of clones listed, 58% are singletons. As to treatment: oral pan-JAK inhibitor, 5-10 mg twice daily. The sample was CD4+ T cells sorted from blood, taken at week 24, from a patient treated with tofacitinib. The source of these receptors is a human donor with alopecia areata.

The chain couples TRBV4-1 to TRBJ1-3; 10 bases fit TRBD1. The germline V gene encodes CDR1 MGHRA and CDR2 YSYEKL. V dropped 6 bases and J dropped 4; count of bases not matched to a gene: 3. The CDR3 contains 14 residues. The CDR3: CASRPGQGGNTIYF. The CDR3 DNA reads TGCGCCAGCAGACCGGGACAGGGGGGAAACACCATATATTTT.

This chain connects TRBV15 to TRBJ2-5, with D perhaps TRBD1 (5 bases). Germline values: CDR1 LNHNV, CDR2 YYDKDF (reference sequence). V was trimmed by 1 base and J by 4 bases, leaving 16 bases between them. The CDR3 is 16 amino acids. CDR3 coding DNA: TGTGCCACCAGCAGAGGGGGCCTTGAATGGGGAGAGACCCAGTACTTC. Protein sequence: CATSRGGLEWGETQYF.

This clone has more than one count but fewer than ten. The chain recombines TRBV30 with TRBJ1-1; perhaps TRBD1 as D (5 bases). CDR1 is GTSNPN and CDR2 is SVGIG in the germline V gene (reference sequence). This CDR3 has 13 amino acids. The V and J ends lost 1 base and 1 base respectively, with 7 bases between them. Here the CDR3 reads CAWSGQSNTEAFF. The CDR3 DNA reads TGTGCCTGGAGTGGACAGTCGAACACTGAAGCTTTCTTT.